The clone carrying this T cell receptor beta chain was counted between two and nine times. This specimen comes from a study of identical twins. Donors uniformly comprised healthy Caucasians. TCRdb redid the calling of the 5' RACE reads with MiXCR, one entry per CDR3 protein. The sample yields 700,000 or so distinct CDR3 sequences, about 20% seen once. Germline CDR1 is SGDLS and CDR2 is YYNGEE. There are 14 residues in the CDR3. V was cut by 2 bases and J by 12 bases, with 18 bases left in between. Separately, the same data were catalogued under a study of T cells expressing NK-cell markers. Turning to that study: Sorting was restricted to alpha-beta TCR T cells by an anti-gamma-delta TCR antibody in several experiments. In a few donors, dominant clonotypes made up about 28.3-65% of CD3+CD56-NKG2C+ cells.

The receptor's source is a woman between 18 and 30 years old in good health. The sample was PBMCs. The gene calls are TRBV9 and TRBJ2-1; D is uncertain. CDR3: CASSVGFLLTRQFF. In DNA, the CDR3 is TGTGCCAGCAGCGTGGGATTTCTGCTCACGAGGCAGTTCTTC.